The entry below gives a single T cell receptor (beta chain) sequence along with its context. Its antigen is not identified. This entry belongs to a study of T-cell memory formation after mild COVID-19. Study findings and constraints: Clones that shrank (day 15 to 85) were balanced CD4/CD8, whereas later expanders leaned CD4+.

V was clipped by 6 bases and J by 1 base, with 10 bases between them. CDR3 size: 13 residues. TCRdb re-called the 5' RACE reads with MiXCR, one entry per CDR3 protein. This sample has under 50,000 distinct CDR3 sequences; 9.5% occur once, and the top ten carry 12%. Specimen: PBMCs or a T cell subset sorted from them (not recorded which). The J gene is TRBJ2-7, the V gene TRBV12-3 or TRBV12-4, with a possible D match to TRBD2 (6 bases). This TCR was recovered from an adult woman who had mild COVID-19 (a few samples of this study predate the infection). Cell type and time point are not known. The CDR3 loop is CASRPGTSYEQYF. Here the CDR3 DNA reads TGTGCCAGCAGACCCGGGACTTCCTACGAGCAGTACTTC.